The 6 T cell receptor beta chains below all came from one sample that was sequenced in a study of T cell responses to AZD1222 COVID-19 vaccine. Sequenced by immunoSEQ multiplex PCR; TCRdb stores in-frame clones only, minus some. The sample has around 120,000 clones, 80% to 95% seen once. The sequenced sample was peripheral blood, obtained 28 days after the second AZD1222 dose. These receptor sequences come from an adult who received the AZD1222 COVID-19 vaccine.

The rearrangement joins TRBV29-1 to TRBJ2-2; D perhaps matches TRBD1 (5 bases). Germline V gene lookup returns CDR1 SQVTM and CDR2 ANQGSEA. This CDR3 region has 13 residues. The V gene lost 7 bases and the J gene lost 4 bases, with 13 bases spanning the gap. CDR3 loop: CSARPGITGELFF. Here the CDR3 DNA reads TGCAGCGCACGCCCAGGGATCACCGGGGAGCTGTTTTTT.

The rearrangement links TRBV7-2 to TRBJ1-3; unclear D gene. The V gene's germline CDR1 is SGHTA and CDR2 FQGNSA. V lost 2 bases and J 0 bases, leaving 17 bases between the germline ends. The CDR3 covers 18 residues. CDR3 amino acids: CASSLSRPAIFSGNTIYF. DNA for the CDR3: TGTGCCAGCAGCTTATCTCGCCCGGCTATTTTCTCTGGAAACACCATATATTTT.

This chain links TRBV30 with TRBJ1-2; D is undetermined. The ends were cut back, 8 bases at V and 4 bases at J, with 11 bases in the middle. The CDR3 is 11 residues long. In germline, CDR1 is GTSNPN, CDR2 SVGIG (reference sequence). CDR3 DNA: TGTGCCCGCTTGGCAGCCTATGGCTACACCTTC. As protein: CARLAAYGYTF. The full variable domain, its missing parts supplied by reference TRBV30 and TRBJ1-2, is SQTIHQWPATLVQPVGSPLSLECTVEGTSNPNLYWYRQAAGRGLQLLFYSVGIGQISSEVPQNLSASRPQDRQFILSSKKLLLSDSGFYLCARLAAYGYTFGSGTRLTVV.

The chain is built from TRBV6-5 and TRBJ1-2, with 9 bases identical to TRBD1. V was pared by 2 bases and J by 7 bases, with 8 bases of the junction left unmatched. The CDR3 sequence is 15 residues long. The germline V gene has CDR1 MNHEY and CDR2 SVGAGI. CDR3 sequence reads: CASSYQGQGFGGYTF. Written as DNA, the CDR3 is TGTGCCAGCAGTTACCAAGGACAGGGGTTTGGTGGCTACACCTTC.

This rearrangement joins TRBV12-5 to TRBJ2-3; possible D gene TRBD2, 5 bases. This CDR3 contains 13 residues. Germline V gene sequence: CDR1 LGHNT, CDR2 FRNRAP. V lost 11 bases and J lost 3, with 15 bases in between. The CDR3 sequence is CAGSSPYTDTQYF. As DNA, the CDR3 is TGTGCTGGTTCTAGCCCTTATACAGATACGCAGTATTTT.

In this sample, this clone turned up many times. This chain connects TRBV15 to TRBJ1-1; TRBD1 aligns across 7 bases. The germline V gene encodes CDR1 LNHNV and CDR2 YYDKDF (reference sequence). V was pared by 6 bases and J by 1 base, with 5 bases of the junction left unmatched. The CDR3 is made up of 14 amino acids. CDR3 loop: CATSNHRGNTEAFF. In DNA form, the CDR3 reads TGTGCCACCAGTAACCACAGGGGGAACACTGAAGCTTTCTTT.